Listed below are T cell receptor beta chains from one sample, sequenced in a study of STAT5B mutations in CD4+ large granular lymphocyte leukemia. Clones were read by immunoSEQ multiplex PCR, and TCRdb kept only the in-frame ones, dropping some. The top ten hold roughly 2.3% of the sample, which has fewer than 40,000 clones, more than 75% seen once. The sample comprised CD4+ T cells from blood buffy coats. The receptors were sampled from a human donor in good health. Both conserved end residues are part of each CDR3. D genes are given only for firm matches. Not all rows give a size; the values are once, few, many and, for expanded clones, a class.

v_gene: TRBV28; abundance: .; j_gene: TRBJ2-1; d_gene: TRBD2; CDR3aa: CASSFLASGRARNEQFF; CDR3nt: TGTGCCAGCAGTTTTTTGGCTAGCGGGAGGGCCCGCAATGAGCAGTTCTTC
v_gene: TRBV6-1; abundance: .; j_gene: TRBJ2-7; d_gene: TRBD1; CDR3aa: CASSEALGGQGFTYEQYF; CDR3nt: TGTGCCAGCAGTGAAGCGCTGGGGGGACAGGGGTTTACCTACGAGCAGTACTTC
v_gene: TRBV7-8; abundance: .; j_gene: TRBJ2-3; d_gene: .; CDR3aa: CASSARVDTQYF; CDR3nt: TGTGCCAGCAGCGCCCGGGTAGATACGCAGTATTTT
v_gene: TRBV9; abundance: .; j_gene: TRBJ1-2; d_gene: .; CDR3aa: CASSVGGSGGYTF; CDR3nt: TGTGCCAGCAGCGTAGGGGGATCTGGTGGCTACACCTTC
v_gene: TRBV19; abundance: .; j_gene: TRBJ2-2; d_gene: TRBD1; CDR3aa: CASYRGGAMRDTGELFF; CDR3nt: TGTGCCAGTTACAGGGGTGGGGCGATGAGGGACACCGGGGAGCTGTTTTTT
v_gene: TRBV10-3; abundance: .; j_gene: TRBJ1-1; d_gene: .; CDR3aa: CAISDLHSGQNTEAFF; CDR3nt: TGTGCCATCAGTGACCTTCACTCCGGACAGAACACTGAAGCTTTCTTT
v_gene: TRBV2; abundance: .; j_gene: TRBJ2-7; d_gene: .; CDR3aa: CASSLTGGYEQYF; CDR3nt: TGTGCCAGCAGTCTAACTGGGGGCTACGAGCAGTACTTC
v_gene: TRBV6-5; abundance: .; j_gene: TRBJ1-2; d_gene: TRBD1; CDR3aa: CASSRDRMNYGYTF; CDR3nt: TGTGCCAGCAGCCGGGACAGGATGAACTATGGCTACACCTTC
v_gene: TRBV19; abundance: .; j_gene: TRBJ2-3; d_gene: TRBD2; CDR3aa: CASTSGTPGDTQYF; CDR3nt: TGTGCCAGTACTAGCGGGACACCGGGGGATACGCAGTATTTT
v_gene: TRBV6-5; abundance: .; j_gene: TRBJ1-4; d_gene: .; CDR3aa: CASRRVGGDEKLFF; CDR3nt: TGTGCCAGCAGGCGAGTAGGGGGGGATGAAAAACTGTTTTTT
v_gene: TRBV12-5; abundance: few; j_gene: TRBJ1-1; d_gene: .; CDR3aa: CASGSPTEAFF; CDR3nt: TGTGCTAGTGGTTCGCCCACTGAAGCTTTCTTT
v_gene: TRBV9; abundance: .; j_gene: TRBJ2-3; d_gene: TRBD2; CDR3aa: CASSVLLAGGPDTQYF; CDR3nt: TGTGCCAGCAGCGTTCTTCTAGCGGGGGGCCCAGATACGCAGTATTTT
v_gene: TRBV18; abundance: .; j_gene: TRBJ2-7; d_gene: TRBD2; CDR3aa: CASSPGLARGEGYEQYF; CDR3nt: TGTGCCAGCTCACCGGGACTAGCGAGAGGAGAGGGGTACGAGCAGTACTTC
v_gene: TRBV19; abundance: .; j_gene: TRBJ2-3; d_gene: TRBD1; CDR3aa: CASSKYRGTKADTQYF; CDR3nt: TGTGCCAGTAGTAAATACAGGGGTACTAAAGCGGATACGCAGTATTTT
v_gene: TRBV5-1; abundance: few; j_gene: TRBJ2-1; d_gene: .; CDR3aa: CASSLASSRSYNEQFF; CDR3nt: TGCGCCAGCAGCTTGGCCAGCTCCCGCTCCTACAATGAGCAGTTCTTC
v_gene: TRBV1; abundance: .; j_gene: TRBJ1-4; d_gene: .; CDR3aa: CTSSPPVSGQGGEKLFF; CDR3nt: TGCACCAGCAGCCCCCCCGTTTCGGGACAGGGCGGTGAAAAACTGTTTTTT
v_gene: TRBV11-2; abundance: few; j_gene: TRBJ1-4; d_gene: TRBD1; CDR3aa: CASSAGTVPNEKLFF; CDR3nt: TGTGCCAGCAGCGCCGGGACAGTTCCTAATGAAAAACTGTTTTTT
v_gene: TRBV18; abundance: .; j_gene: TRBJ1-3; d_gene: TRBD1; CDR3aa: CASSPAGQSYGNTIYF; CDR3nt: TGTGCCAGCTCACCAGCGGGACAGAGTTATGGAAACACCATATATTTT
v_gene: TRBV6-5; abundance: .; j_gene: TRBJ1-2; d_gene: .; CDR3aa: CASSYSGQGYTYGYTF; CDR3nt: TGTGCCAGCAGTTACTCTGGGCAGGGGTACACCTATGGCTACACCTTC
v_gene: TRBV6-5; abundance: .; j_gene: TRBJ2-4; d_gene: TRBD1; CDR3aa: CASRRQGEENIQYF; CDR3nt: TGTGCCAGCAGGAGACAGGGGGAGGAAAACATTCAGTACTTC
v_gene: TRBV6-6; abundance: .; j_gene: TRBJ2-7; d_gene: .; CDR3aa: CASSLMSTSYEQYF; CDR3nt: TGTGCCAGCAGCTTGATGTCTACCTCCTACGAGCAGTACTTC
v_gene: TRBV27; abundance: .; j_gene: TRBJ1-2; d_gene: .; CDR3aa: CASSTFGTAESYGYTF; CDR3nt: TGTGCCAGCAGTACGTTCGGGACCGCGGAAAGTTATGGCTACACCTTC
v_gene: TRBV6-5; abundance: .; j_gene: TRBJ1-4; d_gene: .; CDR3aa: CASSYSANEKLFF; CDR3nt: TGTGCCAGCAGTTACTCGGCTAATGAAAAACTGTTTTTT
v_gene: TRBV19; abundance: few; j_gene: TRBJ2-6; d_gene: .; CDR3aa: CASRSRGETNVLTF; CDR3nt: TGTGCCAGTAGGTCGCGAGGGGAGACCAACGTCCTGACTTTC
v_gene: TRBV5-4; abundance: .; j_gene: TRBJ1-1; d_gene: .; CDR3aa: CASRPKTGTNTEAFF; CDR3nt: TGTGCCAGCAGACCGAAAACCGGGACGAACACTGAAGCTTTCTTT
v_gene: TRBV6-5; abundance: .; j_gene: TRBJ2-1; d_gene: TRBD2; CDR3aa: CASRLRLAGAPEQFF; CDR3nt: TGTGCCAGCAGACTCAGACTAGCGGGAGCCCCTGAGCAGTTCTTC
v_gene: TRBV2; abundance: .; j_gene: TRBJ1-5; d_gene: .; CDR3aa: CASSDAIQSQHF; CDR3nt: TGTGCCAGCAGTGACGCGATCCAATCCCAGCATTTT
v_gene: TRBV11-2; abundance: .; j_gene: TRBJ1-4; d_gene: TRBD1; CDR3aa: CASSFNTGDEKLFF; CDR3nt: TGTGCCAGCAGCTTTAATACAGGGGACGAAAAACTGTTTTTT
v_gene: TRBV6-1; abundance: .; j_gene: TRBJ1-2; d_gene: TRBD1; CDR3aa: CASSRTGQGGSGYTF; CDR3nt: TGTGCCAGCAGCCGAACGGGGCAGGGGGGGAGCGGCTACACCTTC
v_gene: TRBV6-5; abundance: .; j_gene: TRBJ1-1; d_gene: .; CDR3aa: CASSHRGGSTEAFF; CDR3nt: TGTGCCAGCAGTCACCGGGGAGGGAGCACTGAAGCTTTCTTT
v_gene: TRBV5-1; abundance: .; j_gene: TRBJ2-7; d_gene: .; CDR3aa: CASSLSGLNEQYF; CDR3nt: TGCGCCAGCAGCTTGTCAGGGTTAAACGAGCAGTACTTC
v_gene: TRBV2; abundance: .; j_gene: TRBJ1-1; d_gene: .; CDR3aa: CASSDGPPNTEAFF; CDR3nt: TGTGCCAGCAGTGATGGCCCTCCAAACACTGAAGCTTTCTTT
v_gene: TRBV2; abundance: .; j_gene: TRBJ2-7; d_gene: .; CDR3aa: CASNPGSSYEQYF; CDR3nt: TGTGCCAGCAATCCGGGGTCCTCCTACGAGCAGTACTTC
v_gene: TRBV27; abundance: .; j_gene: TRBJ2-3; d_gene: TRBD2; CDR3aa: CASRLAGGPPDTQYF; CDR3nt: TGTGCCAGCAGGCTAGCGGGGGGGCCCCCAGATACGCAGTATTTT
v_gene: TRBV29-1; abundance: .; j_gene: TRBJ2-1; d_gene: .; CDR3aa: CSVRGTSQGSGNNEQFF; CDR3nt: TGCAGCGTGAGGGGGACCTCCCAGGGTTCGGGGAACAATGAGCAGTTCTTC
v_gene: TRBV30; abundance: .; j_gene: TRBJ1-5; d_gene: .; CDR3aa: CAWSVGGNSNQPQHF; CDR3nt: TGTGCCTGGAGTGTAGGGGGGAATAGCAATCAGCCCCAGCATTTT
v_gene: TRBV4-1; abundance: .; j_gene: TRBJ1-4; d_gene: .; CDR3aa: CASSQGERDPREGKLFF; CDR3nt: TGCGCCAGCAGCCAAGGGGAGAGGGACCCGCGTGAAGGAAAACTGTTTTTT
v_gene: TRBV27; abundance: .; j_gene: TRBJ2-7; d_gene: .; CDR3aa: CASRDLSGDEQYF; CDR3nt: TGTGCCAGCCGGGACTTGTCCGGCGACGAGCAGTACTTC
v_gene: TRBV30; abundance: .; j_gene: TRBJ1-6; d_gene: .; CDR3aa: CAWVMENSPLHF; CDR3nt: TGTGCCTGGGTGATGGAGAATTCACCCCTCCACTTT
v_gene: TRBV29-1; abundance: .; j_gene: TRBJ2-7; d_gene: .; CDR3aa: CSVGARVHEQYF; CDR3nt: TGCAGCGTGGGGGCTAGGGTCCACGAGCAGTACTTC
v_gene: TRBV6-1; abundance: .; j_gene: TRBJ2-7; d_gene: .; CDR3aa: CASSEPPGDEQYF; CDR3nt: TGTGCCAGCAGTGAACCCCCGGGGGACGAGCAGTACTTC
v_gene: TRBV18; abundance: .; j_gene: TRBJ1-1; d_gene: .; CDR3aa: CASSPPGMNTEAFF; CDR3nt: TGTGCCAGCTCACCACCAGGGATGAACACTGAAGCTTTCTTT
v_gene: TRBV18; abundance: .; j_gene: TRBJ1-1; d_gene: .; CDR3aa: CASSPPGGRSTEAFF; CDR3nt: TGTGCCAGCTCACCACCGGGGGGCAGGAGCACTGAAGCTTTCTTT
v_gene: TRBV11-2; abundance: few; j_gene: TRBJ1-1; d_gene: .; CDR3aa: CASSLRTGRSTEAFF; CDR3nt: TGTGCCAGCAGCTTAAGAACAGGGAGGTCCACTGAAGCTTTCTTT
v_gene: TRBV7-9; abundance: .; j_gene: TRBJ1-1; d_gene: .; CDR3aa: CASSLPLMNTEAFF; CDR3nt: TGTGCCAGCAGCTTACCCTTAATGAACACTGAAGCTTTCTTT
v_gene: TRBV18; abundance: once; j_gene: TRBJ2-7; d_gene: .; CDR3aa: CASSPQYAGGLHEQYF; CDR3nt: TGTGCCAGCTCACCACAGTACGCAGGGGGGTTACACGAGCAGTACTTC
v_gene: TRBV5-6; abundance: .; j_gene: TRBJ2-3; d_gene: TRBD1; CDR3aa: CASTLPGDRGSDTQYF; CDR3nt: TGTGCCAGCACCCTGCCGGGGGACAGGGGGTCTGATACGCAGTATTTT
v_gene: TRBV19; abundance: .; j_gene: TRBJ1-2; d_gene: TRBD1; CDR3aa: CASSSGTGLDGYTF; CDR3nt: TGTGCCAGTAGTTCCGGGACAGGGTTGGATGGCTACACCTTC
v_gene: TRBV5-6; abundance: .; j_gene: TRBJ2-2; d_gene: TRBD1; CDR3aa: CASSLTGQGAGELFF; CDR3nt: TGTGCCAGCAGCCTCACGGGACAGGGGGCCGGGGAGCTGTTTTTT
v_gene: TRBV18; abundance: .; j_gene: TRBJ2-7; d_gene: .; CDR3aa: CASSRGGNSYEQYF; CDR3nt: TGTGCCAGCTCCCGCGGGGGCAACTCCTACGAGCAGTACTTC
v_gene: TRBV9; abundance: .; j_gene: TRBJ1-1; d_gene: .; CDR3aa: CASSRTDTEAFF; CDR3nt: TGTGCCAGCAGCCGAACAGACACTGAAGCTTTCTTT
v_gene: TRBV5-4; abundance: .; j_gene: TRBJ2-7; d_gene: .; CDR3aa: CASSFSAGYEQYF; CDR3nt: TGTGCCAGCAGCTTCAGCGCGGGCTACGAGCAGTACTTC
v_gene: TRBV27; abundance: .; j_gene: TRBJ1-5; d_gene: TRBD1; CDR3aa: CASSTAQGAWGSNQPQHF; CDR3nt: TGTGCCAGCAGTACGGCACAGGGGGCTTGGGGTAGCAATCAGCCCCAGCATTTT